This entry concerns a single T cell receptor (beta chain). Its matching antigen is unknown. This record belongs to a study of cytomegalovirus exposure and HLA in healthy donors. Study-wide results and caveats: Overall, 164 TCR beta chains were annotated as cytomegalovirus-associated.

The CDR3 extends over 15 amino acids. Germline V gives CDR1 SEHNR, CDR2 FQNEAQ (reference sequence). V shed 5 bases and J 7 bases; nucleotides not matched to a gene: 9. The PCR made use of 60 Vbeta and 13 Jbeta primers. This table comes from immunoSEQ multiplex PCR, and its TCRdb copy is limited to in-frame clones, with some not included. The sample includes about 140,000 clones. This chain links TRBV7-9 with TRBJ1-2; 11 bases are a match to TRBD1. This sequence originates from a man aged 35-49 years in good health and CMV-seronegative. Sample: PBMCs. The CDR3, as DNA: TGTGCCAGCAGCCCGATGGACAGGGGGCGGAGTGGCTACACCTTC. Translated: CASSPMDRGRSGYTF.